This T cell receptor (beta chain) stems from a study of CD4 T cells in relation to SARS-CoV-2 and coronaviruses. Study results and limitations: No donor gave both pre-pandemic and post-infection samples.

The table came from immunoSEQ multiplex PCR; TCRdb's copy has only in-frame clones and leaves some out. The profile shows about 35,000 clones, approximately 83% of them singletons. Naive and memory CD4+ T cells were separated from cryopreserved PBMCs. Sorted naive or memory CD4+ cells met CEF peptides for approximately nine days. V dropped 2 bases and J dropped 0; count of bases not matched to a gene: 3. Germline V gene sequence: CDR1 LGHNA, CDR2 YNFKEQ. The length of the CDR3 is 17 residues. Regarding this clone: Its antigen is undetermined.

The sequence derives from an adult with COVID-19. This chain links TRBV4-2 with TRBJ2-2; 10 bases line up with TRBD1. Sequencing input: naive CD4+ T cells from PBMCs, cultured in vitro. Subset given: naive CD4+ T cells isolated by negative enrichment. The CDR3 region has the DNA TGTGCCAGCAGCCAACGAGGACAGGGGGCGAACACCGGGGAGCTGTTTTTT. Protein product: CASSQRGQGANTGELFF.